The TCR beta chain under discussion was sequenced for a study of T-cell reconstitution after alpha-beta-depleted transplantation in children. Study findings and constraints: Certain patients had high TCRbeta diversity at day 60, and it came from recipient T cells and thymic progenitors that survived. Roughly two months post-transplant, alpha-beta T cells reportedly originated from several hundred graft clones that had expanded.

The TCRbeta library was prepared with unique molecular identifiers. TCRdb redid the calling of the PCR reads with MiXCR, one entry per CDR3 protein. The sample includes 600,000 or so distinct CDR3 sequences, 23% of them seen just once. CDR1 and CDR2 from the germline V gene are SQVTM and ANQGSEA. J was trimmed by 2 bases and V by 6 bases; bases with no gene match: 9. The CDR3 length is 15 residues. This clonotype appeared many times. What it recognizes is unknown. Here the sequenced sample was PBMCs, mostly from graft donor cells, taken 360 days after TCRalphabeta/CD19-depleted stem cell transplant. This rearrangement joins TRBV29-1 to TRBJ2-5; 10 positions match TRBD2. The sequence was obtained from a boy under three years old who had a stem cell transplant for acute myeloid leukemia, so the T cells may come from the graft donor. The CDR3 loop reads CSVVGTSVGQETQYF. For the CDR3, the DNA is TGCAGCGTCGTGGGGACTAGCGTGGGGCAAGAGACCCAGTACTTC.